The present entry profiles one T cell receptor (beta chain) with its context. The antigen is undetermined. Per germline, CDR1 SNHLY and CDR2 FYNNEI. The CDR3 length is 13 residues. V lost 6 bases to trimming and J lost 1 base, with 9 bases between them. This specimen belongs to a study of shared clonotypes between healthy human individuals. Replicate sorted-subset PCRs were loaded with approximately 190 ng DNA, 25,000 to 30,000 T cell genomes. Sequenced by immunoSEQ multiplex PCR; TCRdb stores in-frame clones only, minus some. Of about 2.5 million clones in the sample, roughly 92% are singletons; the top ten hold around 0.4%. Study-level findings and limits: Sample collection involved blood only; tissue repertoires are likely different.

What was sequenced was naive CD4+ T cells from PBMCs. The subset here: CD45RA+ positively selected. The receptor comes from a man between 18 and 29 years old in good health. Some clones in this sample may be carry-over from other donors' samples. The chain couples TRBV2 to TRBJ2-5; D may correspond to TRBD1 or TRBD2 (5 bases each). Here the CDR3 reads CASRRDRQETQYF. The CDR3 nucleotides read TGTGCCAGCAGAAGGGACCGCCAAGAGACCCAGTACTTC. Filled out from reference TRBV2 and TRBJ2-5, the complete variable domain reads EPEVTQTPSHQVTQMGQEVILRCVPISNHLYFYWYRQILGQKVEFLVSFYNNEISEKSEIFDDQFSVERPDGSNFTLKIRSTKLEDSAMYFCASRRDRQETQYFGPGTRLLVL.